The following is a T cell receptor beta chain sequence with its context. This sample was included in a study of CD8 T cells in Susac syndrome. With random hexamers, reverse transcription was performed on about 0.5 to 1 ug of RNA. Each CDR3 protein gets one entry after TCRdb re-called the immunoSEQ multiplex PCR reads with MiXCR. The sample contains about 300,000 distinct CDR3 sequences, approximately 85% of which appear only once. Sequencing of TCR beta was undertaken in CD8+ and CD4+ T cells derived from blood. Negative isolation yielded CD4+ and CD8+ T cells, and FACS enriched TEMRA cells. This sequence was found in a human donor with multiple sclerosis. Sequences were obtained from CD8+ T cells from PBMCs.

The CDR3 reads CASSLSASGPYNEQFF. The CDR3 DNA is TGTGCCAGCAGTTTATCTGCCAGCGGGCCCTACAATGAGCAGTTCTTC. V is TRBV27 and J is TRBJ2-1; tentatively, D is TRBD2 (6 bases). The germline V and J ends were trimmed by 0 bases and 2 bases, with 11 bases remaining between them. Germline CDR1 reads MNHEY; CDR2 reads SMNVEV (reference sequence). The CDR3 contains 16 residues.